This T cell receptor (beta chain) is drawn from a study of CD8 T cells in Susac syndrome. Trimming stripped 0 bases from V and 6 bases from J, with 13 bases between. Germline-derived CDR1 and CDR2 are SGHNT and YYREEE (reference sequence). This CDR3 is 15 amino acids long. Reverse transcription used about 0.5 to 1 ug RNA and random hexamers. Using its own MiXCR run on the immunoSEQ multiplex PCR reads, TCRdb lists one record per CDR3 protein. The sample yields 100,000 or so distinct CDR3 sequences, about nine tenths seen once. Through negative isolation, CD4+ and CD8+ T cells were obtained, while TEMRA cells were enriched using FACS.

The chain joins TRBV5-4 to TRBJ1-3; a weak D match, TRBD1 (5 bases). Sequencing input: CD4+ T cells from PBMCs. This receptor was obtained from a human donor in good health. CDR3 DNA sequence: TGTGCCAGCAGCTTGGTAGCACCGGGGGAAAACACCATATATTTT. Protein product: CASSLVAPGENTIYF.